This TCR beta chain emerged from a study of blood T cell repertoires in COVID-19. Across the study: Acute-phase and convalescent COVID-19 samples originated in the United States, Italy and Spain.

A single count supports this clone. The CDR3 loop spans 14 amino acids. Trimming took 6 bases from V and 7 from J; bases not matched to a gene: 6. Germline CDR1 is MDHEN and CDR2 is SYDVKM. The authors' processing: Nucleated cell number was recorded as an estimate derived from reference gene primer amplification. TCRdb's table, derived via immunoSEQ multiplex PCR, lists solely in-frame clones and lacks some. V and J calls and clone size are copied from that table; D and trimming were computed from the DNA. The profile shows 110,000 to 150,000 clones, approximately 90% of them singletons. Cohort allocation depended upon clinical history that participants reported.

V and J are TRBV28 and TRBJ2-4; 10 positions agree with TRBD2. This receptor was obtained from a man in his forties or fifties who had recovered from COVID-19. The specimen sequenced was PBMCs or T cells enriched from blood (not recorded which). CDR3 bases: TGTGCCAGCAGGCCGGGACTAGCGCCTAACATTCAGTACTTC. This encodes CASRPGLAPNIQYF.